This T cell receptor (beta chain) was profiled in a study of T cell clonotyping in hematopoietic cell transplantation. Study conclusions and caveats: At the given depth, recipient repertoires were over 95% de novo clonotypes. Cells were unsorted, so CD4 and CD8 contributions were not separated. After transplant, recipient diversity fell while pathologically expanded clonotypes grew through day 180.

The CDR3 extends over 16 amino acids. Germline CDR1 is ENHRY and CDR2 is SYGVKD. V trimming: 2 bases; J trimming: 0 bases; junction bases outside the gene matches: 5. Clones were sequenced by immunoSEQ multiplex PCR, and TCRdb holds only the in-frame ones, with some missing. The sample contains fewer than 70,000 clones, just under 95% of which appear only once. Worth noting for this clone: Antigen: not known.

The rearrangement links TRBV10-3 to TRBJ2-3, with 7 positions matching TRBD1. The receptor comes from a man between 45 and 60 years old in good health. Some clones in this sample may be carry-over from other donors' samples. Specimen: peripheral blood mononuclear cells. This CDR3 is CAISEVTGLSTDTQYF. The CDR3 DNA follows: TGTGCCATCAGTGAGGTGACAGGGCTCAGCACAGATACGCAGTATTTT.